This T cell receptor beta chain was captured in a study of CD8 T cells in Susac syndrome. Deletions cut 5 bases from V and 0 bases from J, with 14 bases between. The CDR3 length is 16 residues. Germline CDR1 reads SNHLY; CDR2 reads FYNNEI. Random hexamers served to reverse transcribe roughly 0.5 to 1 ug RNA. MiXCR, applied by TCRdb to the immunoSEQ multiplex PCR reads, yields one record per CDR3 protein. The repertoire holds approximately 170,000 distinct CDR3 sequences, with 92% as singletons. Sequencing was carried out using CD4+ T cells from PBMCs. The clonotype comes from a human donor in good health. This sequence joins TRBV2 and TRBJ1-3; D gene unclear. The CDR3 reads CASSYVLQNSGNTIYF. DNA for the CDR3: TGTGCCAGCAGTTACGTTTTACAAAACTCTGGAAACACCATATATTTT.